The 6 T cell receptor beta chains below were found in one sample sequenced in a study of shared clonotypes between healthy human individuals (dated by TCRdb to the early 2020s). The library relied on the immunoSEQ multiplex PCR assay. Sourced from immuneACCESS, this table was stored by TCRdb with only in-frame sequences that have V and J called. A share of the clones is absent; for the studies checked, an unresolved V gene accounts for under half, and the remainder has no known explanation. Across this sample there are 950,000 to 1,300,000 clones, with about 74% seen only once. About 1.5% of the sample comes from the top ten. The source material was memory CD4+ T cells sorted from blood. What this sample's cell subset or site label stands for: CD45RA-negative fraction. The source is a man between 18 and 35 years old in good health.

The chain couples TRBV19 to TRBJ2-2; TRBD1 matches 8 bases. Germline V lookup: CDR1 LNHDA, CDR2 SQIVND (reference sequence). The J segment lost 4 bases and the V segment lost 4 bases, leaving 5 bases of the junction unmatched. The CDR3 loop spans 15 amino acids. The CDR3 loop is CASSRAGGRTGELFF. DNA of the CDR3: TGTGCCAGTAGTAGGGCAGGGGGCCGCACCGGGGAGCTGTTTTTT.

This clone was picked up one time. The CDR3 DNA reads TGTGCCAGCAGCCGAAGGACAGAAACCTACGAGCAGTACTTC. Its translation is CASSRRTETYEQYF. J is TRBJ2-7 and V is TRBV7-9, with a tentative D call TRBD1 (6 bases). Deletions cut 5 bases from V and 2 bases from J, with 13 bases between. This CDR3 spans 14 amino acids. The germline gives CDR1 SEHNR, CDR2 FQNEAQ (reference sequence).

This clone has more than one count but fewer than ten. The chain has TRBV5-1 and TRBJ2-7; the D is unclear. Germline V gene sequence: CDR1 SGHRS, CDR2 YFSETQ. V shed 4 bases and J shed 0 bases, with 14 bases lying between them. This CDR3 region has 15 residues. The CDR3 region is CASSNGRLSSYEQYF. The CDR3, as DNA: TGCGCCAGCAGCAACGGACGGCTGAGCTCCTACGAGCAGTACTTC.

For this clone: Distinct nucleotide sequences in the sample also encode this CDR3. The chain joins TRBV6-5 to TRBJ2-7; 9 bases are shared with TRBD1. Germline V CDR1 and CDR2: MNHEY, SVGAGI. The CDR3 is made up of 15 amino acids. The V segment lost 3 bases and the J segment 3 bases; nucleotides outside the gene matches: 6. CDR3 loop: CASSYSGTGLYEQYF. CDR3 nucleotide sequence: TGTGCCAGCAGTTATTCCGGGACAGGGCTCTACGAGCAGTACTTC.

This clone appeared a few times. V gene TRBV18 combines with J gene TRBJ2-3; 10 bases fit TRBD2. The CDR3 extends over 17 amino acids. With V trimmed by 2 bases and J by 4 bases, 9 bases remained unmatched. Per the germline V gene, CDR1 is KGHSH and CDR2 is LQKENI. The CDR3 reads CASSPKSERGGADTQYF. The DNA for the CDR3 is TGTGCCAGCTCACCAAAGTCCGAGCGGGGGGGCGCAGATACGCAGTATTTT.

CDR3 region: CASSYDRQGWTGGYTF. Here the CDR3 DNA reads TGTGCCAGCAGTTACGATCGACAGGGATGGACGGGGGGCTACACCTTC. The J gene is TRBJ1-2, the V gene TRBV6-5; 7 bases are shared with TRBD1. The CDR3 contains 16 residues. Trimming removed 2 bases from V and 8 bases from J; junction bases left unmatched: 14. Germline-derived CDR1 and CDR2 are MNHEY and SVGAGI.